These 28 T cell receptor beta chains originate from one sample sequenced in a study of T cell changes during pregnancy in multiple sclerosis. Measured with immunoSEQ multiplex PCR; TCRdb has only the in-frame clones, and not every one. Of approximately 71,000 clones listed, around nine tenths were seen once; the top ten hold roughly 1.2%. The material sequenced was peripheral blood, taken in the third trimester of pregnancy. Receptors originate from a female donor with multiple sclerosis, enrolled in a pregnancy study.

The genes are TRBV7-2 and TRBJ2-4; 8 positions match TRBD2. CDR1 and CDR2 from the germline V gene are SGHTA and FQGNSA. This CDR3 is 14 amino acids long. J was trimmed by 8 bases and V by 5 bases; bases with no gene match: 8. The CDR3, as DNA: TGTGCCAGCAGCCCAGGGACTAGATGGGACATTCAGTACTTC. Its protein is CASSPGTRWDIQYF. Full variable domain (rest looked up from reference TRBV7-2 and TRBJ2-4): GAGVSQSPSNKVTEKGKDVELRCDPISGHTALYWYRQSLGQGLEFLIYFQGNSAPDKSGLPSDRFSAERTGGSVSTLTIQRTQQEDSAVYLCASSPGTRWDIQYFGAGTRLSVL.

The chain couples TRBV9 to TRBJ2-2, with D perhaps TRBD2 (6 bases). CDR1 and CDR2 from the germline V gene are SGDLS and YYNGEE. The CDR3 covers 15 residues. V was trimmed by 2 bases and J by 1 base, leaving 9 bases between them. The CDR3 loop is CASSVGGGNTGELFF. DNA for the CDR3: TGTGCCAGCAGCGTTGGGGGAGGGAACACCGGGGAGCTGTTTTTT.

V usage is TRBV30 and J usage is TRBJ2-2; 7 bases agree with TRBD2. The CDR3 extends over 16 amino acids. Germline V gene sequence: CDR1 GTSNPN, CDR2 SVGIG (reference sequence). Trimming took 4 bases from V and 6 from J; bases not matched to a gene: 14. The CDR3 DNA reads TGTGCCTGGAAACAGGTGGGCGGGAGCATCGCCGGGGAGCTGTTTTTT. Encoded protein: CAWKQVGGSIAGELFF.

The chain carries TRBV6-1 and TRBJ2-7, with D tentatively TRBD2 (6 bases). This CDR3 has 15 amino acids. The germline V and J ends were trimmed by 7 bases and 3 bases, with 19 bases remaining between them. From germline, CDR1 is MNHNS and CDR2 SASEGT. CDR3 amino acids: CASIPGGVGRYEQYF. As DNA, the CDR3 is TGTGCCAGCATCCCCGGCGGGGTGGGTCGCTACGAGCAGTACTTC.

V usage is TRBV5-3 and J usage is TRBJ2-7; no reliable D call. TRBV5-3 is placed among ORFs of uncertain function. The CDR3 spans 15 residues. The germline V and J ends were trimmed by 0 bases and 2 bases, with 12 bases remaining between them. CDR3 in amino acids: CARSLVLVNPYEQYF. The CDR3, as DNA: TGTGCCAGAAGCTTGGTTTTAGTTAATCCCTACGAGCAGTACTTC.

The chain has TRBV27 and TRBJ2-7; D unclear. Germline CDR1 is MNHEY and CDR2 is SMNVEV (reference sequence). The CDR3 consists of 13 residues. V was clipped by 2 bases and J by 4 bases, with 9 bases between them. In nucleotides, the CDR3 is TGTGCCAGCAGTTTACGTGACTCGTACGAGCAGTACTTC. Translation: CASSLRDSYEQYF.

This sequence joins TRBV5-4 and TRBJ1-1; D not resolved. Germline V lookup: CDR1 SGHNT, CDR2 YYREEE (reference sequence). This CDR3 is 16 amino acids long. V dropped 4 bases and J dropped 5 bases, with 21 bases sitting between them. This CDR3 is CASSLEVTSRKTEAFF. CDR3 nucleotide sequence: TGTGCCAGCAGCCTGGAGGTTACGTCGCGGAAGACTGAAGCTTTCTTT.

CDR3 coding DNA: TGTGCCAGCACCCTTCTCTCGACAGGGGCCCTATTGAGGGACTATGGCTACACCTTC. Its protein is CASTLLSTGALLRDYGYTF. The genes are TRBV5-4 and TRBJ1-2; 8 positions match TRBD1. The length of the CDR3 is 19 residues. V lost 6 bases, J lost 3 bases, and 22 bases stayed unmatched. Germline V gene lookup returns CDR1 SGHNT and CDR2 YYREEE (reference sequence).

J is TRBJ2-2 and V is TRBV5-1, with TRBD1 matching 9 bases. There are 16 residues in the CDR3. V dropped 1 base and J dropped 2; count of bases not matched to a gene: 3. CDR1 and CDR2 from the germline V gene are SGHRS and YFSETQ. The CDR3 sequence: CASSLKGQGNTGELFF. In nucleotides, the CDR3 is TGCGCCAGCAGCTTGAAGGGACAGGGAAACACCGGGGAGCTGTTTTTT.

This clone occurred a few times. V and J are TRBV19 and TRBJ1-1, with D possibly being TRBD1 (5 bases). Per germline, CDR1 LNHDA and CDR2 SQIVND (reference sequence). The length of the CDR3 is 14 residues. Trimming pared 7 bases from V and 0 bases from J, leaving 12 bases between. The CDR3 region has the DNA TGTGCCAGTATAAGTCGGGGGATGAACACTGAAGCTTTCTTT. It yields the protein CASISRGMNTEAFF.

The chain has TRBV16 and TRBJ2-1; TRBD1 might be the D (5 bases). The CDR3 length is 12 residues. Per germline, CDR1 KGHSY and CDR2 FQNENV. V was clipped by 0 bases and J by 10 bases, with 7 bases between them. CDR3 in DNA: TGTGCCAGCAGCCAATCAACAGGCGAGCAGTTCTTC. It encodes CASSQSTGEQFF.

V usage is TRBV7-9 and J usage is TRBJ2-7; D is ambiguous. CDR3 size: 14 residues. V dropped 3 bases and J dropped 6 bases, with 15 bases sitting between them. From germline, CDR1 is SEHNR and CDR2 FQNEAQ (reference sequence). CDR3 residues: CASSFLDSVAEQYF. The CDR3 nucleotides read TGTGCCAGCAGCTTCTTAGACTCCGTCGCCGAGCAGTACTTC. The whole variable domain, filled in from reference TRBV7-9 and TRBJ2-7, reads DTGVSQNPRHKITKRGQNVTFRCDPISEHNRLYWYRQTLGQGPEFLTYFQNEAQLEKSRLLSDRFSAERPKGSFSTLEIQRTEQGDSAMYLCASSFLDSVAEQYFGPGTRLTVT.

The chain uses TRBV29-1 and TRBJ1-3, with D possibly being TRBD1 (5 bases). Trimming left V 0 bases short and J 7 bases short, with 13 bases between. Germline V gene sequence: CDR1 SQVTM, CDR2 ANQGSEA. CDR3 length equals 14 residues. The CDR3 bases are TGCAGCGTTGAAGACAGGGTCGGGGGGAACACCATATATTTT. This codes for CSVEDRVGGNTIYF.

The CDR3 reads CASSLPNRDTRASNEQFF. The CDR3 region has the DNA TGTGCCAGCAGTTTACCAAACCGGGACACAAGGGCGTCCAATGAGCAGTTCTTC. V is TRBV28 and J is TRBJ2-1, with a weak D call TRBD1 (6 bases). Trimming left V 2 bases short and J 6 bases short, with 23 bases between. The CDR3 has 18 amino acids. CDR1 is MDHEN, CDR2 SYDVKM, per germline.

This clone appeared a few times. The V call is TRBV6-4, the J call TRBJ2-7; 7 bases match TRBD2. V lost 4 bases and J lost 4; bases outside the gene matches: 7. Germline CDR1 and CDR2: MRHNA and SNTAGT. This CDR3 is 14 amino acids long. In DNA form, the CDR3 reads TGTGCCAGCAGTGCTGCGGGAGAGGCGTACGAGCAGTACTTC. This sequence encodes CASSAAGEAYEQYF.

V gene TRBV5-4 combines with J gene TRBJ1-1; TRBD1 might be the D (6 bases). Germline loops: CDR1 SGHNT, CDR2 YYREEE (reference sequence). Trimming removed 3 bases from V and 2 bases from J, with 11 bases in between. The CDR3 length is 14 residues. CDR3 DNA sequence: TGTGCCAGCAGCTCCACCAGGGGAAACACTGAAGCTTTCTTT. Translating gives CASSSTRGNTEAFF.

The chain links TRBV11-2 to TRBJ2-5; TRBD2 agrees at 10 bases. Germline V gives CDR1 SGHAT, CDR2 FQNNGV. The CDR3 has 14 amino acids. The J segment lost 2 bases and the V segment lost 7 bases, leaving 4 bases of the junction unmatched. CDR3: CASKELAGQETQYF. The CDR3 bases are TGTGCCAGCAAGGAACTAGCGGGGCAAGAGACCCAGTACTTC.

CDR3 bases: TGCGCCAGCAGCCCCCAGGCGGGGGCAGATTCACCCCTCCACTTT. Translation gives CASSPQAGADSPLHF. This chain uses TRBV5-1 with TRBJ1-6; tentatively, D is TRBD1 (6 bases). The CDR3 length is 15 residues. Per germline, CDR1 SGHRS and CDR2 YFSETQ. Trimming pared 4 bases from V and 8 bases from J, leaving 16 bases between.

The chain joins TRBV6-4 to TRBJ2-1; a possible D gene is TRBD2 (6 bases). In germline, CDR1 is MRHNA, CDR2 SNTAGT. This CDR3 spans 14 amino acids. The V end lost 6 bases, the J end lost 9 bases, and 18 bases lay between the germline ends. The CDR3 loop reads CASRQQEGPSEQFF. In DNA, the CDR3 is TGTGCCAGCAGACAGCAGGAGGGCCCAAGTGAGCAGTTCTTC.

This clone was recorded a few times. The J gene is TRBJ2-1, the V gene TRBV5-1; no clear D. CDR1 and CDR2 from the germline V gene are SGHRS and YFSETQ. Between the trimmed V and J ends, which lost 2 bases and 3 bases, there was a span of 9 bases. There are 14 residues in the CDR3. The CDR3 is CASSFSRFYNEQFF. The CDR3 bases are TGCGCCAGCAGCTTTTCCCGGTTCTACAATGAGCAGTTCTTC.

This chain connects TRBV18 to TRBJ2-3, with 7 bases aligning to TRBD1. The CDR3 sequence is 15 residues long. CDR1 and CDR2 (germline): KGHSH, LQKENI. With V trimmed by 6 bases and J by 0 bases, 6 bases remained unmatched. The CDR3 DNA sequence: TGTGCCAGCTCTCGATTGGGACAGAGCACAGATACGCAGTATTTT. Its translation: CASSRLGQSTDTQYF.

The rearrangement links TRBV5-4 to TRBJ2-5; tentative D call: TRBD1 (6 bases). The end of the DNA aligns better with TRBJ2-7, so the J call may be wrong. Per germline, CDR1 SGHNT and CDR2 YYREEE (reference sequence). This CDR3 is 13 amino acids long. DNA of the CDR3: TGTGCCAGCTCCGGGACAAGTCCCTACGAGCAGTACTTC. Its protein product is CASSGTSPYEQYF.

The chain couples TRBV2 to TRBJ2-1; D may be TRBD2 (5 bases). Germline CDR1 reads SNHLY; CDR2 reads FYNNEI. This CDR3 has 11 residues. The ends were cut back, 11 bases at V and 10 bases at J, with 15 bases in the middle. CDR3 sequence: CAGEQREEQFF. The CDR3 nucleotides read TGTGCCGGAGAACAGAGGGAGGAGCAGTTCTTC.

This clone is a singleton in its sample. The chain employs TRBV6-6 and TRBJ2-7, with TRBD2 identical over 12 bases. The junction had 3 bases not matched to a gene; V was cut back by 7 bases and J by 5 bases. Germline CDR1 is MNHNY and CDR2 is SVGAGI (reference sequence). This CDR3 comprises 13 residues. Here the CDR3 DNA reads TGTGCCAGCACCCTAGCGGGAGGGGACGAGCAGTACTTC. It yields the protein CASTLAGGDEQYF.

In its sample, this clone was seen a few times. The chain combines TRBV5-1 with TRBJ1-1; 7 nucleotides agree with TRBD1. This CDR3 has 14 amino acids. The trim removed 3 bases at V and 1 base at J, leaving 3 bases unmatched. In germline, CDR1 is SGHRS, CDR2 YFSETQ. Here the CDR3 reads CASSSGQPNTEAFF. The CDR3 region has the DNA TGCGCCAGCAGCTCGGGACAGCCGAACACTGAAGCTTTCTTT.

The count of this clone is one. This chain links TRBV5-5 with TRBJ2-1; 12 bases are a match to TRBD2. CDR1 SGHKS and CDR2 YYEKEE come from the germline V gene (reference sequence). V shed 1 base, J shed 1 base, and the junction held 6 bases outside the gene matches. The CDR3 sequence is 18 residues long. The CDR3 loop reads CASSLNGLAGGSYNEQFF. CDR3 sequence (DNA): TGTGCCAGCAGCTTGAATGGGCTAGCGGGAGGGTCCTACAATGAGCAGTTCTTC.

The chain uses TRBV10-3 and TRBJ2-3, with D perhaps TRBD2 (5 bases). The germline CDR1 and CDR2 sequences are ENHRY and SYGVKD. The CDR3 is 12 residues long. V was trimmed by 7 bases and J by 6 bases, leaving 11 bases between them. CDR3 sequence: CAIKPSSDTQYF. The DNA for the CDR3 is TGTGCCATCAAACCTAGCTCCGATACGCAGTATTTT.

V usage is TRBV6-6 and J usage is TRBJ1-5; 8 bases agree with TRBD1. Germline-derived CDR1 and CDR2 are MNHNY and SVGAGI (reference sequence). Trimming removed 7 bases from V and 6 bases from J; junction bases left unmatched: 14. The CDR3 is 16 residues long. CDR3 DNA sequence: TGTGCCAGCAATCTTAACCAGGGGGCGGGTGGTCAGCCCCAGCATTTT. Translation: CASNLNQGAGGQPQHF.